A single T cell receptor beta chain is shown here with its context. As yet, its antigen is unknown. The isolated RNA, all of it, was reverse transcribed, so expressed TCRB transcripts were what got sequenced. Libraries were prepared by immunoSEQ multiplex PCR; TCRdb keeps only in-frame clonotypes and omits some of them. The data contain 400,000 to 600,000 clones, around 28% of them singletons. The sample is drawn from a study of beta chain features in type 1 diabetes. Study outcomes and limitations: People with Type 1 diabetes carried modestly yet significantly shorter TCRB CDR3s in all four CD4+ subsets. PCR might pick shorter templates more often, in the same way for patients and controls.

V was cut by 4 bases and J by 0 bases, with 19 bases left in between. The CDR3 extends over 17 amino acids. CDR1 is ENHRY and CDR2 is SYGVKD in the germline V gene. The clonotype originates from a man aged 18 to 35 in good health. Sequenced material: naive CD4+ T cells from blood. The V gene is TRBV10-3, the J gene TRBJ2-7; D perhaps matches TRBD1 (7 bases). The CDR3 is CAISGLRGRSSSYEQYF. DNA for the CDR3: TGTGCCATCAGTGGGCTCAGGGGGAGGTCCAGCTCCTACGAGCAGTACTTC.